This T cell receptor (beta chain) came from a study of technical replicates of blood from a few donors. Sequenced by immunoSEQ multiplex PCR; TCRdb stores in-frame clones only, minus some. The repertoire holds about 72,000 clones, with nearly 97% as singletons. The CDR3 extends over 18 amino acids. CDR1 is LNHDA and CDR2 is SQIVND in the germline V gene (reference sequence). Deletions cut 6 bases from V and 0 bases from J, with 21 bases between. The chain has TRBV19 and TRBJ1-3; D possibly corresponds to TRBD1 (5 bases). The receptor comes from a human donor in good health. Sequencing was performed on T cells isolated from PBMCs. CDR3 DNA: TGTGCCAGTAGATTAGGAGGGGATTTCCATAGCTCTGGAAACACCATATATTTT. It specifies CASRLGGDFHSSGNTIYF.